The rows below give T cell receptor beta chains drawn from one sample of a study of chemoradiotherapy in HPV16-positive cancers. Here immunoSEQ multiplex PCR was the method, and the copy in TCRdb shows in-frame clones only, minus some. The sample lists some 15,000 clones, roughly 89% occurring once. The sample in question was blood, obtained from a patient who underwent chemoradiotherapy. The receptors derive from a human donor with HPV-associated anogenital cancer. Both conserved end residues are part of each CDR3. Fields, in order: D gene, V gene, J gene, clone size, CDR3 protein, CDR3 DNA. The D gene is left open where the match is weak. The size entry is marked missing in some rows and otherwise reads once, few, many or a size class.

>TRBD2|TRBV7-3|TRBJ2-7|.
CASSPGTSGSYEQYF
TGTGCCAGCAGCCCCGGGACTAGCGGGTCCTACGAGCAGTACTTC
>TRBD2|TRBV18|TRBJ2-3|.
CASSPPGLAGSSTDTQYF
TGTGCCAGCTCACCACCGGGGTTAGCGGGGAGCAGCACAGATACGCAGTATTTT
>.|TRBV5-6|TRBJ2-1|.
CASSLSSNEQFF
TGTGCCAGCAGCTTGTCAAGTAATGAGCAGTTCTTC
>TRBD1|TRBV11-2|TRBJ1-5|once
CASSSQDYGTGFNQPQHF
TGTGCCAGCAGCTCCCAAGATTACGGGACAGGCTTCAATCAGCCCCAGCATTTT
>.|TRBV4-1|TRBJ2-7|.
CASSQEGGGTEWYEQYF
TGCGCCAGCAGCCAAGAAGGGGGCGGGACAGAGTGGTACGAGCAGTACTTC
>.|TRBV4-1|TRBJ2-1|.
CASSQGQVRGNEQFF
TGCGCCAGCAGCCAAGGACAGGTACGCGGCAATGAGCAGTTCTTC
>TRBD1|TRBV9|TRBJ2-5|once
CASSVETGEETQYF
TGTGCCAGCAGCGTAGAAACAGGGGAAGAGACCCAGTACTTC
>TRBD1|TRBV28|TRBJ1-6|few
CASSPGQEKSPLHF
TGTGCCAGCAGCCCCGGACAGGAGAAGTCACCCCTCCACTTT
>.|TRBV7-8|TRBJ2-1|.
CASSLVGGFGEQFF
TGTGCCAGCAGCTTAGTTGGAGGGTTCGGTGAGCAGTTCTTC
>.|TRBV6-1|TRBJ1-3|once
CASSQEEGSSGNTIYF
TGTGCCAGCAGTCAAGAGGAGGGCTCGTCTGGAAACACCATATATTTT
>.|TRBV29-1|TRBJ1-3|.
CSVVGQNTIYF
TGCAGCGTTGTCGGTCAAAACACCATATATTTT